Included here is one T cell receptor beta chain sequence, with context. V was pared by 4 bases and J by 3 bases, with 13 bases between. CDR1 SGHRS and CDR2 YFSETQ come from the germline V gene. This CDR3 spans 14 amino acids. The data derive from a study of tumor and adjacent non-tumor tissue in lung cancer. Study overall: Each sample yielded 4 million to 4.5 million productive TCRbeta reads on average.

RNA was extracted from bulk tissue without any cell sorting. This non-tumor lung sample came from over 3 cm beyond the tumor edge. The library came from three nested PCR rounds adapted from ARM-PCR protocols. MiXCR, applied by TCRdb to the multiplex PCR reads, yields one record per CDR3 protein. The sample yields approximately 77,000 distinct CDR3 sequences, 65% to 85% seen once. What was sequenced was distant non-tumor lung tissue. The V call is TRBV5-1, the J call TRBJ1-1; D gene uncertain. The clonotype originates from a man in his 60s with non-small cell lung cancer. CDR3 sequence: CASSRTHPYTEAFF. The CDR3, as DNA: TGCGCCAGCAGCCGGACCCACCCGTACACTGAAGCTTTCTTT.